The T cell receptor beta chain described here comes from a study of blood T cell repertoires in COVID-19. The assay was immunoSEQ multiplex PCR, and TCRdb's table has in-frame clones only and misses some. The sample holds under 450,000 clones; roughly 87% are singletons and the top ten take roughly 5.1%. In germline, CDR1 is SGHRS, CDR2 YFSETQ. The germline V and J ends were trimmed by 5 bases and 8 bases, with 20 bases remaining between them. The CDR3 sequence is 15 residues long. The chain employs TRBV5-1 and TRBJ2-1; maybe TRBD1 (5 bases). Sequencing input: PBMCs or T cells enriched from blood (not recorded which). The clonotype originates from a woman aged 50 to 60 who had recovered from COVID-19. CDR3 bases: TGCGCCAGCAGAAACCAGGGTGGGGTGAGTGATGAGCAGTTCTTC. It encodes CASRNQGGVSDEQFF.